This T cell receptor (beta chain) comes out of a study of cytomegalovirus exposure and HLA in healthy donors. The PCR ran on 60 Vbeta and 13 Jbeta primers. Data came from immunoSEQ multiplex PCR; TCRdb stores just in-frame clones and leaves some out. There are around 150,000 clones in the sample; 75% to 80% occur only once, and roughly 0.7% lies in the top ten. Each of the donors was a healthy bone marrow donor. Material: PBMCs. This clonotype originated in a male donor in good health and CMV-seronegative.

The chain's CDR3 is CASSPQSTSTDTQYF. CDR3 DNA: TGTGCCAGCAGCCCGCAGTCGACTAGCACAGATACGCAGTATTTT. The V and J genes are TRBV7-3 and TRBJ2-3; the D is unclear. Germline V gives CDR1 SGHTA, CDR2 FQGTGA. The CDR3 loop spans 15 amino acids. V was shortened by 5 bases and J by 0 bases, with 12 bases between the two germline ends.